This T cell receptor beta chain is from a study of blood T cells in healthy people across ages. A second PCR of roughly 7 to 11 cycles used a sample-barcoded 5' primer and a J-beta primer mix. TCRdb recomputed calls from the 5' RACE reads with MiXCR, one row per CDR3 protein. This table has roughly 680,000 distinct CDR3 sequences, roughly 49% appearing once. The CDR3 consists of 17 residues. Germline loops: CDR1 SGHTA, CDR2 FQGNSA. The source material was blood. The chain couples TRBV7-2 to TRBJ2-4, with 12 bases fitting TRBD2. The J call may not be correct, given that the DNA end is closer to TRBJ2-7. The receptor was derived from a woman aged 55-70 years in good health. CDR3 sequence reads: CASSFRRSSGRAYEQYF. CDR3 DNA: TGTGCCAGCAGCTTCCGCCGGTCTAGCGGGAGGGCGTACGAGCAGTACTTC.